Sequencing of this T cell receptor (beta chain) was carried out in a study of PD-1 blockade in classical Hodgkin lymphoma. With V trimmed by 11 bases and J by 6 bases, 12 bases remained unmatched. Germline V gives CDR1 LNHDA, CDR2 SQIVND (reference sequence). CDR3 size: 15 residues. Time point given: cycle 4 day 1 (C4D1), after 6 weeks of nivolumab. Each of the patients experienced relapse following autologous stem cell transplantation, and their brentuximab vedotin exposure differed. Magnetic negative selection of thawed PBMCs was the method by which CD4+ T cells were purified. Only in-frame clones appear in the TCRdb table, and some are missing; sequencing was by immunoSEQ multiplex PCR. The sample contains around 30,000 clones, 92% of which appear only once.

The sequence came from a human donor with classical Hodgkin lymphoma. V is TRBV19 and J is TRBJ2-2, with 10 bases that match TRBD2. Sequenced material: CD4+ T cells from blood, taken before the fourth cycle of nivolumab. The CDR3 here is CAGDRGSGRPGELFF. CDR3 coding DNA: TGTGCCGGGGACCGGGGTAGCGGGAGGCCCGGGGAGCTGTTTTTT.